This T cell receptor beta chain was identified during a study of shared clonotypes between healthy human individuals. This clone is a singleton in its sample. Measured with immunoSEQ multiplex PCR; TCRdb has only the in-frame clones, and not every one. The sample yields roughly 500,000 clones, 79% seen once. CDR1 is GTSNPN, CDR2 SVGIG, per germline (reference sequence). CDR3 length: 15 amino acids. Trimming left V 3 bases short and J 5 bases short, with 17 bases between. Material for sequencing was PBMCs. The receptor comes from a woman between 35 and 50 years old in good health. Some clones in this sample may be carry-over from other donors' samples. The rearrangement links TRBV30 to TRBJ2-1; D is possibly TRBD2 (6 bases). The CDR3 region is CAWSPWREVDNEQFF. The CDR3 nucleotides read TGTGCCTGGAGCCCATGGAGGGAGGTTGACAATGAGCAGTTCTTC. Full variable domain (outside the CDR3, taken from reference TRBV30 and TRBJ2-1): SQTIHQWPATLVQPVGSPLSLECTVEGTSNPNLYWYRQAAGRGLQLLFYSVGIGQISSEVPQNLSASRPQDRQFILSSKKLLLSDSGFYLCAWSPWREVDNEQFFGPGTRLTVL.